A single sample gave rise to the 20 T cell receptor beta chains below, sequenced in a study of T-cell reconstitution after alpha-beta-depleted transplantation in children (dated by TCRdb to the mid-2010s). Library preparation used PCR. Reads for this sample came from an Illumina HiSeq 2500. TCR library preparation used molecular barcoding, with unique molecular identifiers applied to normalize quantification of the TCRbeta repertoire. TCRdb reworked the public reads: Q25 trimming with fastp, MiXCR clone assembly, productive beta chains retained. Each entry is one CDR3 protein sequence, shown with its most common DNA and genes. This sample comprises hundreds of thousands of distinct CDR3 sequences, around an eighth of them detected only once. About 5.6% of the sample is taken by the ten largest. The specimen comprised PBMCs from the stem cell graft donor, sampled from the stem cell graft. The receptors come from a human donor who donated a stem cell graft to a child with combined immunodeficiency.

CDR3 region: CASTDFRGERSGEQYF. The CDR3 nucleotides read TGTGCCAGCACCGACTTCCGGGGGGAGAGATCTGGCGAGCAGTACTTC. The genes are TRBV12-3 or TRBV12-4 and TRBJ2-7, with TRBD2 matching 7 bases. Germline trimming cut 7 bases from V and 6 bases from J; bases unmatched to any gene: 18. The CDR3 totals 16 residues.

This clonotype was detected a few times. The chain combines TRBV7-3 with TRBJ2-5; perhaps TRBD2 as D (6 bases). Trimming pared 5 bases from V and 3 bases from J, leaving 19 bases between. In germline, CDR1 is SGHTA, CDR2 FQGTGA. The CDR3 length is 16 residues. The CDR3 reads CASSPGGGVAKETQYF. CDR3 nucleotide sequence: TGTGCCAGCAGCCCCGGGGGAGGCGTAGCAAAAGAGACCCAGTACTTC.

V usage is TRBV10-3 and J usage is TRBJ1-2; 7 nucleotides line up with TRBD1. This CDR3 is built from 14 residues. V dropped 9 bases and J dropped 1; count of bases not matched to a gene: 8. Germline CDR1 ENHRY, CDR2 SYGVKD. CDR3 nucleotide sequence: TGTGCCATATTAGGACAGGACGATAACTATGGCTACACCTTC. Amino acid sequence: CAILGQDDNYGYTF.

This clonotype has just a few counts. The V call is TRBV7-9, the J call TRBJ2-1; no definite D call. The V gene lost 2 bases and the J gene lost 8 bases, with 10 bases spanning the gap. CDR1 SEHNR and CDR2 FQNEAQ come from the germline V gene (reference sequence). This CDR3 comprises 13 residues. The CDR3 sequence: CASSLIVQYEQFF. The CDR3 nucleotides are TGTGCCAGCAGCTTAATTGTTCAGTATGAGCAGTTCTTC.

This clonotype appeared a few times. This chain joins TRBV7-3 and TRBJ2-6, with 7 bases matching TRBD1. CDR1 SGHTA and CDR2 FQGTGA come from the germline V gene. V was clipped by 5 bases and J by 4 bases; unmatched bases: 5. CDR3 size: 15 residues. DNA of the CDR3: TGTGCCAGCAGCCCGACAGGGTTCGGGGCCAACGTCCTGACTTTC. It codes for CASSPTGFGANVLTF. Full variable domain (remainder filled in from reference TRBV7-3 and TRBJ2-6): GAGVSQTPSNKVTEKGKYVELRCDPISGHTALYWYRQSLGQGPEFLIYFQGTGAADDSGLPNDRFFAVRPEGSVSTLKIQRTERGDSAVYLCASSPTGFGANVLTFGAGSRLTVL.

The CDR3 DNA follows: TGCAGCGTTGGGGACAGGACTAATGAAAAACTGTTTTTT. Translated: CSVGDRTNEKLFF. The chain carries TRBV29-1 and TRBJ1-4; 8 bases match TRBD1. Trimming cost V 4 bases and J 2 bases; bases outside gene matches: 0. The CDR3 consists of 13 residues. Per germline, CDR1 SQVTM and CDR2 ANQGSEA.

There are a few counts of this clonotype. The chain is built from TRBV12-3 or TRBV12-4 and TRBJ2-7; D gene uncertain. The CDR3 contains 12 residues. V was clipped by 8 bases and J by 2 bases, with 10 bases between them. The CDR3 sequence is CASAKVTYEQYF. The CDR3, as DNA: TGTGCCAGCGCGAAGGTTACCTACGAGCAGTACTTC.

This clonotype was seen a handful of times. CDR3 DNA sequence: TGTGCCAGCAGTTTATCGTCGTTTAGCGGCTACGAGCAGTACTTC. Translated: CASSLSSFSGYEQYF. This chain uses TRBV27 with TRBJ2-7; D may be TRBD2 (6 bases). The germline gives CDR1 MNHEY, CDR2 SMNVEV (reference sequence). Trimming stripped 0 bases from V and 3 bases from J, with 12 bases between. The CDR3 extends over 15 amino acids.

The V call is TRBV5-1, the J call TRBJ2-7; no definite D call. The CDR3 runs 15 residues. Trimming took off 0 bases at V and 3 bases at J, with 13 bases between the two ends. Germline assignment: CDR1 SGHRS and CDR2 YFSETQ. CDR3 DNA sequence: TGCGCCAGCAGCTTGGAGGACCGGGCCGGCTACGAGCAGTACTTC. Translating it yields CASSLEDRAGYEQYF.

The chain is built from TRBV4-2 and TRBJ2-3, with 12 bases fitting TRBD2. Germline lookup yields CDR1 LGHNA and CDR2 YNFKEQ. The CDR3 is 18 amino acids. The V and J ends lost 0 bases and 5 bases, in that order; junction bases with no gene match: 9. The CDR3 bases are TGTGCCAGCAGCCAAGATGGCGCTAGCGGGGGGGGAGGAGATACGCAGTATTTT. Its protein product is CASSQDGASGGGGDTQYF.

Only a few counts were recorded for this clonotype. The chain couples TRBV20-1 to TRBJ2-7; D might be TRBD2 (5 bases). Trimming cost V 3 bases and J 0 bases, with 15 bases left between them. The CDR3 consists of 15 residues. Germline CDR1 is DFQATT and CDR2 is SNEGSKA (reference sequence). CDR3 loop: CSASRPAGSSYEQYF. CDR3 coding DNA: TGCAGTGCTAGTCGCCCCGCGGGCAGCTCCTACGAGCAGTACTTC.

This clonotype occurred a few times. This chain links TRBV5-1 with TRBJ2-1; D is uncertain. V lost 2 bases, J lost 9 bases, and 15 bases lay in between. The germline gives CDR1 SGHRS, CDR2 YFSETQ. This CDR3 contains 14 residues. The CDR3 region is CASSLGLEFGEQFF. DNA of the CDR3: TGCGCCAGCAGCTTAGGATTGGAATTTGGTGAGCAGTTCTTC.

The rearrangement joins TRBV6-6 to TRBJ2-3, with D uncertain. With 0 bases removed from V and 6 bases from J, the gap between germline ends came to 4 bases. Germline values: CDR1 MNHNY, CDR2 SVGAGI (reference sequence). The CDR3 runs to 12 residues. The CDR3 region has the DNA TGTGCCAGCAGTTACTCGAGGGATACGCAGTATTTT. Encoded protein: CASSYSRDTQYF.

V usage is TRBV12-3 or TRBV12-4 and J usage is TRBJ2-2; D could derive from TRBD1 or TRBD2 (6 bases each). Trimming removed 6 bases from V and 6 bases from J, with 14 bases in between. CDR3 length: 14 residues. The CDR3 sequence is CASRSGALAGELFF. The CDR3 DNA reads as TGTGCCAGCAGATCGGGGGCACTAGCCGGGGAGCTGTTTTTT.

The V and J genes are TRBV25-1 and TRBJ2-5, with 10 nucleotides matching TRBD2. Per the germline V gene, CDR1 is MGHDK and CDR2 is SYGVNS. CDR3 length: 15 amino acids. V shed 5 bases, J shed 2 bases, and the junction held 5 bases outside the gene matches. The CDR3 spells CASSTTSGAQETQYF. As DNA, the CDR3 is TGTGCCAGCAGTACCACTAGCGGGGCACAAGAGACCCAGTACTTC. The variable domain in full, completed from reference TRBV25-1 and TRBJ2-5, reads EADIYQTPRYLVIGTGKKITLECSQTMGHDKMYWYQQDPGMELHLIHYSYGVNSTEKGDLSSESTVSRIRTEHFPLTLESARPSHTSQYLCASSTTSGAQETQYFGPGTRLLVL.

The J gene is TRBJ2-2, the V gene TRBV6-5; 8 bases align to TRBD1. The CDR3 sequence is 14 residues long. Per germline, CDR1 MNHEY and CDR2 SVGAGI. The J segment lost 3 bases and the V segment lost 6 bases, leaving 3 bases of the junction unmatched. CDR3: CASSYRGDTGELFF. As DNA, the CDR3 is TGTGCCAGCAGCTACAGGGGGGACACCGGGGAGCTGTTTTTT.

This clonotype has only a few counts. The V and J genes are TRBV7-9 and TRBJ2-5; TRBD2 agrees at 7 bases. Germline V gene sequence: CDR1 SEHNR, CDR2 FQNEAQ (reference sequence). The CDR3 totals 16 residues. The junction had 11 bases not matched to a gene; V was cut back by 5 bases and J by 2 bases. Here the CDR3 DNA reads TGTGCCAGCAGCGCTCCCCTTGCGGGGGATCAAGAGACCCAGTACTTC. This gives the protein CASSAPLAGDQETQYF.

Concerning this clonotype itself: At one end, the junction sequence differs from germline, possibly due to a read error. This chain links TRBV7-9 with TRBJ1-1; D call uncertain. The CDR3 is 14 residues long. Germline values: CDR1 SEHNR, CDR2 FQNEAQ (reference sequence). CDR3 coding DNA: TGTTCCAGCAGCTTAGTGAAGGGGAACACTGAAGCTTTCTTT. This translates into CSSSLVKGNTEAFF.

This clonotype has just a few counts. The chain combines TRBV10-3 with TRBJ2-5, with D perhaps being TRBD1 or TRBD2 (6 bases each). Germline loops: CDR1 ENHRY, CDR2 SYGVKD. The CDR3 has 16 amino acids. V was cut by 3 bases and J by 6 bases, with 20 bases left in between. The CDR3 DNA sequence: TGTGCCATCAGTGAACCCGGGGGCCAGAGGGTACAGACCCAGTACTTC. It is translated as CAISEPGGQRVQTQYF.

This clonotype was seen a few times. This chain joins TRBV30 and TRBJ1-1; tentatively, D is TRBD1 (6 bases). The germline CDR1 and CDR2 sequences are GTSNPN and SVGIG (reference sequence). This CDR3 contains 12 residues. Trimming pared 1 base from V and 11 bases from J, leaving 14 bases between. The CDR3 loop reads CAWSGTAGAAFF. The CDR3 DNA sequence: TGTGCCTGGAGTGGGACAGCAGGTGCTGCTTTCTTT.